This TCR beta chain was identified during a study of blood T cell repertoires in COVID-19. Study-level background: PBMCs, B-cell-depleted T cells, or T cells were the source of the cDNA or gDNA that made up the material.

This CDR3 is 15 amino acids long. Per the germline V gene, CDR1 is SGHRS and CDR2 is YFSETQ. V shed 0 bases and J 2 bases; nucleotides not matched to a gene: 3. In the original analysis: Amplified reference gene primers provided the basis for estimating nucleated cell counts. Generated by immunoSEQ multiplex PCR, the TCRdb table keeps only in-frame clones and is missing some. The V and J calls and clone size were taken over from that table, and D and trimming were inferred from the DNA. This table has 200,000 to 300,000 clones, 81% appearing once. The specimen was peripheral blood. The V and J genes are TRBV5-1 and TRBJ1-1, with 8 nucleotides matching TRBD1. The clonotype originates from a woman over 75 with COVID-19, enrolled during active disease. CDR3 coding DNA: TGCGCCAGCAGCTTGGGACAGGGGCCCAACACTGAAGCTTTCTTT. Protein sequence: CASSLGQGPNTEAFF.